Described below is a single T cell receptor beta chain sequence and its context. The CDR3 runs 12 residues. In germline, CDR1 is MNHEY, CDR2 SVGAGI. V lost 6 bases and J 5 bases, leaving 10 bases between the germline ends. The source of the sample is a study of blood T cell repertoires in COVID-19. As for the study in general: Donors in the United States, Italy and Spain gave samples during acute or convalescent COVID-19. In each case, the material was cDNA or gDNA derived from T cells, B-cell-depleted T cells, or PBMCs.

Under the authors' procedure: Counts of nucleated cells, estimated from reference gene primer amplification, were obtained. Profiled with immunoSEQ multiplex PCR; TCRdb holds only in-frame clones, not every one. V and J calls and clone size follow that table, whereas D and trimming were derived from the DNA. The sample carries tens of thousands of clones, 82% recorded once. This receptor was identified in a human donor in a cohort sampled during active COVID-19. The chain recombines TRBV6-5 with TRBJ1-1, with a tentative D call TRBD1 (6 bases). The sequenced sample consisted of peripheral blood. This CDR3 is CASRLGGTEAFF. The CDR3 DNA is TGTGCCAGCAGACTAGGGGGAACTGAAGCTTTCTTT.